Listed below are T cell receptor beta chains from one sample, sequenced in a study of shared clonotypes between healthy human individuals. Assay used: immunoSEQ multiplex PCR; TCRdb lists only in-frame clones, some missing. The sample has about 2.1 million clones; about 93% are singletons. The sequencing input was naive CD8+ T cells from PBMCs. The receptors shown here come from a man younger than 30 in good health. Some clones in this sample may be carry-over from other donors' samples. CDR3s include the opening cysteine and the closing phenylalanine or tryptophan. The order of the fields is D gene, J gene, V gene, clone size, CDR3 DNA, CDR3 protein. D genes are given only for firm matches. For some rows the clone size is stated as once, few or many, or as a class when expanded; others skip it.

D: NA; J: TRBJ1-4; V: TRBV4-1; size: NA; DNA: TGCGCCAGCAGCCCTCGGGCCCAATTCGGGGAAAAACTGTTTTTT; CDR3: CASSPRAQFGEKLFF
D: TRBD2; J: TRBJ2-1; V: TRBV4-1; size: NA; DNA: TGCGCCAGCAGCCAAGAGGATCTAGCGGGGAATGAGCAGTTCTTC; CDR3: CASSQEDLAGNEQFF
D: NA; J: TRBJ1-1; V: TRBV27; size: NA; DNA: TGTGCCAGCAGCCCCACTGGGAACACTGAAGCTTTCTTT; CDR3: CASSPTGNTEAFF
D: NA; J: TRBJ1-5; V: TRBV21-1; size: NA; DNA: TGTGCCAGCAGCAAAAGCAATCAGCCCCAGCATTTT; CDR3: CASSKSNQPQHF
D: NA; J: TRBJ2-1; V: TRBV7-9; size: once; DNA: TGTGCCAGCAGCTTAGGCGGGCTTTACAATGAGCAGTTCTTC; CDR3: CASSLGGLYNEQFF
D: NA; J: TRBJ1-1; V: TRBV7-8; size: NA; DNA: TGTGCCAGCAGCTTGTCAGGGAACACTGAAGCTTTCTTT; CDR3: CASSLSGNTEAFF
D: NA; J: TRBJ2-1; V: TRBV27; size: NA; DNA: TGTGCCAGCAGTTTAGTAACCGGTGCTGTCGATGAGCAGTTCTTC; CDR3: CASSLVTGAVDEQFF
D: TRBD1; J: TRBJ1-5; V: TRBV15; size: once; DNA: TGTGCCACCAGCAGGACAGGGAGTAGAGATTATAGCAATCAGCCCCAGCATTTT; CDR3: CATSRTGSRDYSNQPQHF
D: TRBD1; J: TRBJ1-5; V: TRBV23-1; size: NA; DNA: TGCGCCAGCAGTCAATCGGGGACAGGGGTTTACAATCAGCCCCAGCATTTT; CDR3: CASSQSGTGVYNQPQHF
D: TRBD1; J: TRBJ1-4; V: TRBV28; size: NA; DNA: TGTGCCAGCCGGGACAGGGGGCCTATGACAACTAATGAAAAACTGTTTTTT; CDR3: CASRDRGPMTTNEKLFF
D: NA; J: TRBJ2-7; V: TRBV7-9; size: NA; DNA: TGTGCCAGCAGTTCGAGTAATAGGGGACTGAGCTCCTACGAGCAGTACTTC; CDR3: CASSSSNRGLSSYEQYF
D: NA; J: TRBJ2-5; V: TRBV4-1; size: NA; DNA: TGCGCCAGCAGCCACCTCTATGAGACCCAGTACTTC; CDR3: CASSHLYETQYF
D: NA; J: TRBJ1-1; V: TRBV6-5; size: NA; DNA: TGTGCCAGCAGTTACGGAGAAGGGGTGACTGAAGCTTTCTTT; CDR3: CASSYGEGVTEAFF
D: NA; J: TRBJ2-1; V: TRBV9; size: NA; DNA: TGTGCCAGCAGCGGAGATGCCTACTCCTACAATGAGCAGTTCTTC; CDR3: CASSGDAYSYNEQFF
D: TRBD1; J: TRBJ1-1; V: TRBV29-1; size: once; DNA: TGCAGCGGGACAGGGGCGGGGACTGAAGCTTTCTTT; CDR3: CSGTGAGTEAFF
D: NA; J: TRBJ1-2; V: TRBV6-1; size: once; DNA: TGTGCCAGCACCATGACTGGAGGGATGGGGGGCTACACCTTC; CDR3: CASTMTGGMGGYTF
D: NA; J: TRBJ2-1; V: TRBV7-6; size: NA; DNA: TGTGCCAGCAGCCCCCTTAACTACAATGAGCAGTTCTTC; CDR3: CASSPLNYNEQFF
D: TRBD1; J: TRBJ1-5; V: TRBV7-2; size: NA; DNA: TGTGCCAGCAGAAAATGGACAGGGGGGTCCCTCTCGGAACAGCCCCAGCATTTT; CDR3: CASRKWTGGSLSEQPQHF
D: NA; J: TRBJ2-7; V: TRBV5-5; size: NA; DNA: TGTGCCAGCAGCTTGGACGGCTTCCCCTCGGGCTACGAGCAGTACTTC; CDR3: CASSLDGFPSGYEQYF
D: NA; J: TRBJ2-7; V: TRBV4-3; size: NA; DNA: TGCGCCAGCAGCCAAGATGTAGTTACCCCCTACGAGCAGTACTTC; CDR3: CASSQDVVTPYEQYF
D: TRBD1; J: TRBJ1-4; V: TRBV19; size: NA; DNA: TGTGCCAGTAATACAGGGGGGAGTGAAAAACTGTTTTTT; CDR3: CASNTGGSEKLFF
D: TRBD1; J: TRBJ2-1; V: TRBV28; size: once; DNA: TGTGCCACCCGAACAAGGACAGGGCGCTCCTACAATGAGCAGTTCTTC; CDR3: CATRTRTGRSYNEQFF
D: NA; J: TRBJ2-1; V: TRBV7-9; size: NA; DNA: TGTGCCAGCAGCGGGCCCAATGAGCAGTTCTTC; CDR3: CASSGPNEQFF
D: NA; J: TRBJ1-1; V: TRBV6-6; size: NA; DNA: TGTGCCAGCAGTAAATCGCAGTGGAACACTGAAGCTTTCTTT; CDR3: CASSKSQWNTEAFF
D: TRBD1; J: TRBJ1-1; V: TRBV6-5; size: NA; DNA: TGTGCCAGCAGGAGGGGGCCGGGCACTGAAGCTTTCTTT; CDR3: CASRRGPGTEAFF
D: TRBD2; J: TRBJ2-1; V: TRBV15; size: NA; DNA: TGTGCCACCAGCAGACCGCCCCCGGGACTAGCGAGGGAGCAGTTCTTC; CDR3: CATSRPPPGLAREQFF
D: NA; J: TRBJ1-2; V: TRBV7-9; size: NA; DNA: TGTGCCAGCAGCGAACAGGGAAACCCCAACTATGGCTACACCTTC; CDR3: CASSEQGNPNYGYTF
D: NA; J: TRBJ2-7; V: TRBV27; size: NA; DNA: TGTGCCAGCAGAGTATTAGTTGGCTTCGAGCAGTACTTC; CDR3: CASRVLVGFEQYF
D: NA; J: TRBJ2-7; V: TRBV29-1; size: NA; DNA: TGCAGTGCCTCCGGGACGGGGGATTCCTACGAGCAGTACTTC; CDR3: CSASGTGDSYEQYF
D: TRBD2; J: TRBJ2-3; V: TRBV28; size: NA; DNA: TGTGCCAGCAGCCCTAAGGGACTAGCGGGCCTGAACACAGATACGCAGTATTTT; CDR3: CASSPKGLAGLNTDTQYF
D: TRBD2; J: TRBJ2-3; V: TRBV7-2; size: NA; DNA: TGTGCCAGCAGCTTATTTGAGCGGGAGTTCGCGGATACGCAGTATTTT; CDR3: CASSLFEREFADTQYF
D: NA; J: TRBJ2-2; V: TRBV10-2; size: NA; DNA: TGCGCCAGCAGTGAGAGGCTAGCCCTCAACACCGGGGAGCTGTTTTTT; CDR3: CASSERLALNTGELFF
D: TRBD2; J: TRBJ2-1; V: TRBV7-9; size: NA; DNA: TGTGCCAGCAGCCCGGGACTAGCGGGAGATAGCTCCTACAATGAGCAGTTCTTC; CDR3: CASSPGLAGDSSYNEQFF
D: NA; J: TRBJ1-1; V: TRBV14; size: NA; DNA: TGTGCCAGCAGCCAAGAATATCACACTGAAGCTTTCTTT; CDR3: CASSQEYHTEAFF
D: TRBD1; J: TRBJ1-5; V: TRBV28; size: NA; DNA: TGTGCCAGCAGCCTGGGGACAGTTAGCAATCAGCCCCAGCATTTT; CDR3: CASSLGTVSNQPQHF
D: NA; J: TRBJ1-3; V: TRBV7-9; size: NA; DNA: TGTGCCAGCAGCCCTAGCGGGGGATCTGGAAACACCATATATTTT; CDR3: CASSPSGGSGNTIYF
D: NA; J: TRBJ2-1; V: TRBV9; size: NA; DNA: TGTGCCAGCAGCGTGGGGGGCTCCTACAATGAGCAGTTCTTC; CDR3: CASSVGGSYNEQFF
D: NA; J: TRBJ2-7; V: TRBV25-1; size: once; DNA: TGTGCCAGCAGTTTGGGCGAGCAGTACTTC; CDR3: CASSLGEQYF
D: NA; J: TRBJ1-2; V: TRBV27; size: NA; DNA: TGTGTCAGCAGCCCCTGGGGGGATGGCTACACCTTC; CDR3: CVSSPWGDGYTF
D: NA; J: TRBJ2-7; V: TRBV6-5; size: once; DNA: TGTGCCAGCAGTTCCTACGGGACGAGGATCTACGAGCAGTACTTC; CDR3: CASSSYGTRIYEQYF
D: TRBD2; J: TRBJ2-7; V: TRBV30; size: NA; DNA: TGTGCCTGGAGTCTTACTAGCGACTCCTACGAGCAGTACTTC; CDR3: CAWSLTSDSYEQYF
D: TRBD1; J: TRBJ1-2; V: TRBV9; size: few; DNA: TGTGCCAGCAAAAGGACAGGGGACAACTATGGCTACACCTTC; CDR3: CASKRTGDNYGYTF
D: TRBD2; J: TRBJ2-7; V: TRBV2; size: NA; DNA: TGTGCCAGCTTAAGCGGGAGCTCCTACGAGCAGTACTTC; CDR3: CASLSGSSYEQYF
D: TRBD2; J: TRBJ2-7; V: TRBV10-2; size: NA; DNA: TGCGCCAGCAGTGAGATCCCGGGGATAGGACTAGCGGGAGGGCCGAGGAACGAGCAGTACTTC; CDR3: CASSEIPGIGLAGGPRNEQYF
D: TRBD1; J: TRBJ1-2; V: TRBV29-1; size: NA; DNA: TGCAGCGTTGAAGATTGGGCAGGGGGCGTCTATGGCTACACCTTC; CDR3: CSVEDWAGGVYGYTF
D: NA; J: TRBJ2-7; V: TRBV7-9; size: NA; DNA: TGTGCCAGCAGCTCTCCAAGCCCGAGAAGATCTTCAAGAGACTACGAGCAGTACTTC; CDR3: CASSSPSPRRSSRDYEQYF
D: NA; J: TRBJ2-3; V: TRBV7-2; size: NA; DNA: TGTGCCAGCAGTTTGGGAGCAGGGTACACAGATACGCAGTATTTT; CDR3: CASSLGAGYTDTQYF
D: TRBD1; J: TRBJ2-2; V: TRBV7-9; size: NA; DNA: TGTGCCAGCAGCTCCACCCTCCTGACAGGGGTCCCGAACACCGGGGAGCTGTTTTTT; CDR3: CASSSTLLTGVPNTGELFF
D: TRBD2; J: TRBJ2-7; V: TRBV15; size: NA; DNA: TGTGCCACCAGCAGGACTAGCGGGATCCACGAGCAGTACTTC; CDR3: CATSRTSGIHEQYF
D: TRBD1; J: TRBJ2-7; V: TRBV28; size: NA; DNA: TGTGCCAGCAGCCCCGGGACAGGGATATCCTACGAGCAGTACTTC; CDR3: CASSPGTGISYEQYF
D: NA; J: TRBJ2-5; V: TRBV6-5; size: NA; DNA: TGTGCCAGCAGTCCCAGGGTTCAAGAGACCCAGTACTTC; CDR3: CASSPRVQETQYF
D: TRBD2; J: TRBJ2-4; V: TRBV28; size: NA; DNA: TGTGCCAGCAGTTTATGGGCGCGGGAGGGGTTAGCCAAAAACATTCAGTACTTC; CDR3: CASSLWAREGLAKNIQYF
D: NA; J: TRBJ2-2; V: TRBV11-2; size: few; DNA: TGTGCCAGCAGCGAACTCACAAACCGTTGGGAGCTGTTTTTT; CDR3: CASSELTNRWELFF
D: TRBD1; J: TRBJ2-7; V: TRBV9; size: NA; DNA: TGTGCCAGCAGCCCCTGGACAGGGACCGAGCAGTACTTC; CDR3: CASSPWTGTEQYF